The source of this T cell receptor (beta chain) is a study of cytomegalovirus exposure and HLA in healthy donors. Study-wide context: An earlier analysis found around 100 million unique TCR beta sequences from about 190 million T cells. Unique TCRs numbering 75 million to 95 million, obtained from HLA-typed donors, made up an early data release. Study-level findings and limits: The authors assumed roughly uniform sequencing depth across donors for presence/absence analyses. Some V segments (TRBV6-2 and TRBV6-3 among them) were excluded as indistinguishable.

V was trimmed by 4 bases and J by 0 bases, leaving 23 bases between them. The CDR3 length is 19 residues. Germline values: CDR1 LGHNA, CDR2 YSLEER. PCR used 60 Vbeta primers and 13 Jbeta primers. Sequencing was performed with immunoSEQ multiplex PCR; in TCRdb, only in-frame clones are kept and a portion is missing. The table lists approximately 130,000 clones, 75% to 85% of them singletons. In the case of this clone: Its target is not known.

The sequenced material came from PBMCs. This sequence was found in a male donor in good health and CMV-seronegative. The V and J genes are TRBV4-3 and TRBJ2-3; D perhaps matches TRBD1 (6 bases). The CDR3 DNA follows: TGCGCCAGCAGCCCAGGGGCGGCAGGGCTGGGATCTAGCACAGATACGCAGTATTTT. Its protein product is CASSPGAAGLGSSTDTQYF.